Below are 10 T cell receptor beta chains sequenced from a single sample in a study of T-cell reconstitution after alpha-beta-depleted transplantation in children. Unique molecular identifiers were incorporated during preparation of the TCRbeta library. TCRdb called the PCR reads again in MiXCR, with one record for every CDR3 protein. The table shows fewer than 550,000 distinct CDR3 sequences, with about 11% occurring only once. This material consisted of PBMCs from the stem cell graft donor, taken from the stem cell graft. Receptors originate from a human donor who donated a stem cell graft to a child with acute myeloid leukemia.

This clonotype was counted many times. This chain links TRBV5-1 with TRBJ2-2, with 8 bases that match TRBD1. Germline V gene data show CDR1 as SGHRS and CDR2 as YFSETQ. Trimming took 4 bases from V and 1 from J; bases not matched to a gene: 6. CDR3 length equals 16 residues. The CDR3 DNA sequence: TGCGCCAGCAGCGAATCCGGGACAGGGAACACCGGGGAGCTGTTTTTT. Amino acid sequence: CASSESGTGNTGELFF.

The chain recombines TRBV2 with TRBJ1-5, with 9 nucleotides matching TRBD1. With V trimmed by 9 bases and J by 5 bases, 8 bases remained unmatched. The germline gives CDR1 SNHLY, CDR2 FYNNEI. The CDR3 loop spans 14 amino acids. CDR3 residues: CASAPGQGDQPQHF. DNA for the CDR3: TGTGCCAGTGCTCCGGGACAGGGAGATCAGCCCCAGCATTTT. The full variable domain, completed using reference TRBV2 and TRBJ1-5, is EPEVTQTPSHQVTQMGQEVILRCVPISNHLYFYWYRQILGQKVEFLVSFYNNEISEKSEIFDDQFSVERPDGSNFTLKIRSTKLEDSAMYFCASAPGQGDQPQHFGDGTRLSIL.

The chain employs TRBV7-9 and TRBJ2-1; D is perhaps TRBD1 or TRBD2 (5 bases each). The V end was cut by 8 bases, the J end by 6 bases, with 14 bases between. This CDR3 has 13 amino acids. Germline assignment: CDR1 SEHNR and CDR2 FQNEAQ (reference sequence). The CDR3 DNA follows: TGTGCCAGCGGGGGTGGTAGGGCCAATGAGCAGTTCTTC. Translation gives CASGGGRANEQFF.

The chain combines TRBV7-2 with TRBJ1-6, with D perhaps TRBD1 (6 bases). V lost 3 bases and J lost 5, with 17 bases in between. Germline-derived CDR1 and CDR2 are SGHTA and FQGNSA. This CDR3 is 17 amino acids long. The chain's CDR3 is CASSFFIGGTNNSPLHF. DNA for the CDR3: TGTGCCAGCAGCTTTTTTATCGGCGGGACAAATAATTCACCCCTCCACTTT.

This rearrangement joins TRBV7-8 to TRBJ1-1; D ambiguous. The V gene's germline CDR1 is SGHVS and CDR2 FQNEAQ. The CDR3 covers 14 residues. The ends were cut back, 2 bases at V and 4 bases at J, with 11 bases in the middle. The CDR3 loop is CASSLPGTGTEAFF. The CDR3 coding sequence is TGTGCCAGCAGCTTACCCGGTACGGGCACTGAAGCTTTCTTT.

In this sample, this clonotype turned up many times. J is TRBJ2-1 and V is TRBV10-3; D is perhaps TRBD1 or TRBD2 (6 bases each). The V and J ends lost 3 bases and 0 bases respectively, with 15 bases between them. This CDR3 spans 17 amino acids. Germline V gives CDR1 ENHRY, CDR2 SYGVKD. The CDR3 sequence: CAISDDGGQSSYNEQFF. CDR3 DNA: TGTGCCATCAGTGATGATGGGGGGCAGAGCTCCTACAATGAGCAGTTCTTC.

The chain carries TRBV2 and TRBJ1-1; maybe TRBD1 (5 bases). Trimming cost V 3 bases and J 11 bases, with 16 bases left between them. The CDR3 covers 13 residues. Germline values: CDR1 SNHLY, CDR2 FYNNEI. The CDR3 loop reads CASSEGQGRRAFF. The CDR3 region has the DNA TGTGCCAGCAGTGAGGGGCAGGGAAGGAGGGCTTTCTTT.

The chain joins TRBV5-1 to TRBJ2-1; TRBD1 agrees at 8 bases. The CDR3 consists of 14 residues. V was pared by 0 bases and J by 8 bases, with 4 bases of the junction left unmatched. The germline CDR1 and CDR2 sequences are SGHRS and YFSETQ. CDR3 loop: CASSLGQGSDEQFF. CDR3 sequence (DNA): TGCGCCAGCAGCTTGGGACAGGGGAGCGATGAGCAGTTCTTC.

This chain uses TRBV5-4 with TRBJ1-1; a weak D match, TRBD1 (6 bases). There are 18 residues in the CDR3. CDR1 is SGHNT and CDR2 is YYREEE in the germline V gene (reference sequence). V was cut by 1 base and J by 0 bases, with 19 bases left in between. The DNA of the CDR3 is TGTGCCAGCAGCTTGTTGAATAGGGGGGCGACCTTGAACACTGAAGCTTTCTTT. This gives the protein CASSLLNRGATLNTEAFF.

At least ten counts were recorded for this clonotype. The chain combines TRBV20-1 with TRBJ1-5, with D possibly matching TRBD1 (5 bases). V was shortened by 4 bases and J by 7 bases, with 17 bases between the two germline ends. The CDR3 is 14 amino acids. Germline lookup yields CDR1 DFQATT and CDR2 SNEGSKA (reference sequence). CDR3: CSATGAGLWQPQHF. The CDR3 region has the DNA TGCAGTGCTACCGGTGCGGGGCTTTGGCAGCCCCAGCATTTT.